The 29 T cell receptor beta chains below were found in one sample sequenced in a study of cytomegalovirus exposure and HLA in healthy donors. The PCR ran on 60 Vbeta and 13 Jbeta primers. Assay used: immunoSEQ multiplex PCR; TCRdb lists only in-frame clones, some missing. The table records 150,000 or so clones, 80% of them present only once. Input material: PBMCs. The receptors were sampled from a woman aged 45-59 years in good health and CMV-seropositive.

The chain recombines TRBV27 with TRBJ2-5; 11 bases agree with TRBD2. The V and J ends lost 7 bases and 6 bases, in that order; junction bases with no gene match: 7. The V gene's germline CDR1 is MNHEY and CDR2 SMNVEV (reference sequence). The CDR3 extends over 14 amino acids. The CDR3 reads CASTRSGGEKTQYF. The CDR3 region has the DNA TGTGCCAGCACACGTAGCGGGGGGGAAAAGACCCAGTACTTC.

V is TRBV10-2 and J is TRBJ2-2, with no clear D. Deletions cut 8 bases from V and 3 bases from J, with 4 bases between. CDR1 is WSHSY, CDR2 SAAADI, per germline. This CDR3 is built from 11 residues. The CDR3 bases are TGCGCCAGCGTCGACACCGGGGAGCTGTTTTTT. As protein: CASVDTGELFF.

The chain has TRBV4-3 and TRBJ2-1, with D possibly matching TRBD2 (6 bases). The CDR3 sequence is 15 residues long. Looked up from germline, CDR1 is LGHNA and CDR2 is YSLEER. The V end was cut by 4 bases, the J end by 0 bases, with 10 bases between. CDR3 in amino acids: CASSRGGISYNEQFF. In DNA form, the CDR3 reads TGCGCCAGCAGCCGAGGAGGGATCTCCTACAATGAGCAGTTCTTC.

CDR3 in amino acids: CSVATSTDTQYF. The DNA for the CDR3 is TGCAGCGTAGCAACTAGCACAGATACGCAGTATTTT. The chain joins TRBV29-1 to TRBJ2-3; D is undetermined. V was shortened by 6 bases and J by 0 bases, with 7 bases between the two germline ends. Germline CDR1 reads SQVTM; CDR2 reads ANQGSEA. This CDR3 is 12 amino acids long.

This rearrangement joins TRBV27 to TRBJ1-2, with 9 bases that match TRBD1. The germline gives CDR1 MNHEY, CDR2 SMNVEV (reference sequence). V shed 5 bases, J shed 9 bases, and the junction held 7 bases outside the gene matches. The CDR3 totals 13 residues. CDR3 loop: CASSIGTGRRYTF. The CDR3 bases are TGTGCCAGCAGTATCGGGACAGGGAGGCGCTACACCTTC.

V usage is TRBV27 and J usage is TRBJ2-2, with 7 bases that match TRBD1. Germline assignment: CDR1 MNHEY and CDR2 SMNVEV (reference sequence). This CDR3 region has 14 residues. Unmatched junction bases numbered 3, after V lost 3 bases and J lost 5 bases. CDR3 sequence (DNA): TGTGCCAGCAGTTTCAGGGGGTTGACCGGGGAGCTGTTTTTT. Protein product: CASSFRGLTGELFF.

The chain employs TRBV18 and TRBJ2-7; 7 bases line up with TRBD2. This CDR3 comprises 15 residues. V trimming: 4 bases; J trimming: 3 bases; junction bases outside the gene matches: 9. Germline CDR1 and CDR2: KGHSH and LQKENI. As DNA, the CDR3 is TGTGCCAGCTCACGCACCGGGACTACCGGCTACGAGCAGTACTTC. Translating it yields CASSRTGTTGYEQYF.

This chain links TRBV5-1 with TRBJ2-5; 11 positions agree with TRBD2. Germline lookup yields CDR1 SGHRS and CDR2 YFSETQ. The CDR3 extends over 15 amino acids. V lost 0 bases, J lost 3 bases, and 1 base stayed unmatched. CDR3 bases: TGCGCCAGCAGCTTGGGACTAGCGGGAAAAGAGACCCAGTACTTC. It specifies CASSLGLAGKETQYF.

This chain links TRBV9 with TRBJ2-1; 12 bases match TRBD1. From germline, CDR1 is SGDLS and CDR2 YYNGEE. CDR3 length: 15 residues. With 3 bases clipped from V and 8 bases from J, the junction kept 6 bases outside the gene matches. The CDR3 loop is CASSGGQGAAYEQFF. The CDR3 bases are TGTGCCAGCAGCGGGGGACAGGGGGCGGCTTATGAGCAGTTCTTC. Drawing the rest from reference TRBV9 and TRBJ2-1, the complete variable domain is DSGVTQTPKHLITATGQRVTLRCSPRSGDLSVYWYQQSLDQGLQFLIQYYNGEERAKGNILERFSAQQFPDLHSELNLSSLELGDSALYFCASSGGQGAAYEQFFGPGTRLTVL.

CDR3 sequence reads: CASSQGRDYNEQFF. The CDR3 DNA reads as TGCGCCAGCAGCCAAGGCAGGGACTACAATGAGCAGTTCTTC. This chain joins TRBV4-1 and TRBJ2-1, with a tentative D call TRBD1 (5 bases). The CDR3 loop spans 14 amino acids. Germline values: CDR1 MGHRA, CDR2 YSYEKL. V was shortened by 1 base and J by 3 bases, with 7 bases between the two germline ends.

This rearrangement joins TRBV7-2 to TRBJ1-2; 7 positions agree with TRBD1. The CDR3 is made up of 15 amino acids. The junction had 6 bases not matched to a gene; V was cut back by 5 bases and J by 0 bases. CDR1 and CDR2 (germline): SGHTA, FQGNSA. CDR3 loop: CASSLTGLANYGYTF. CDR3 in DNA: TGTGCCAGCAGCCTGACAGGGTTGGCTAACTATGGCTACACCTTC.

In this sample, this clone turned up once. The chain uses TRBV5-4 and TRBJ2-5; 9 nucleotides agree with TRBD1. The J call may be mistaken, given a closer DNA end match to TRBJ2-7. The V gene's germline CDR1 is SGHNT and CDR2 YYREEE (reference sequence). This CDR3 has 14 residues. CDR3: CASSLGDRVYEQYF. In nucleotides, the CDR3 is TGTGCCAGCAGCTTGGGGGACAGGGTGTACGAGCAGTACTTC.

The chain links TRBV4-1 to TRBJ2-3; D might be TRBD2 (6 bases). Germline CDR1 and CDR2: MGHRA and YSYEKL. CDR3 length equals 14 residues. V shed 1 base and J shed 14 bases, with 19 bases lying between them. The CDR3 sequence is CASSQATPTSSLYF. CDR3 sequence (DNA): TGCGCCAGCAGCCAAGCGACGCCGACTAGTTCACTGTATTTT.

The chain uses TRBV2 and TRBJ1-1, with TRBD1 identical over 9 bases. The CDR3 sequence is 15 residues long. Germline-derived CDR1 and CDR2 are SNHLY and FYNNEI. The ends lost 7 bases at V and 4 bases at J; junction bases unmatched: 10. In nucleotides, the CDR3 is TGTGCCAGCAAGCCGGGACAGGGAAGGGGCACTGAAGCTTTCTTT. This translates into CASKPGQGRGTEAFF.

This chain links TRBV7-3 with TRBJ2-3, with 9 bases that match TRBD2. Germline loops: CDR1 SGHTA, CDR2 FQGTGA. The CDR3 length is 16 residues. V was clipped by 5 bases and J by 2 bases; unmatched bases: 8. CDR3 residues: CASSRRAGGITDTQYF. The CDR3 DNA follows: TGTGCCAGCAGCCGGAGAGCGGGGGGTATCACAGATACGCAGTATTTT.

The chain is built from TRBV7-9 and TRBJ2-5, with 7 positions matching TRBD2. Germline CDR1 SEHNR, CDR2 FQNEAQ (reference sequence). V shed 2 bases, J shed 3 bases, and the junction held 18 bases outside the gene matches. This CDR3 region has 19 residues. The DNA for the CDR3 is TGTGCCAGCAGCTTATCCCAATGGGACTACAAAGAAACAAAAGAGACCCAGTACTTC. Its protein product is CASSLSQWDYKETKETQYF.

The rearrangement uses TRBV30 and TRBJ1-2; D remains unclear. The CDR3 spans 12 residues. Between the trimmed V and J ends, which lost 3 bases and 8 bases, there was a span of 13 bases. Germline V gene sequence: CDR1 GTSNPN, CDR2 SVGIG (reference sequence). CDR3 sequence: CAWSPGVGGYTF. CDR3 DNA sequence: TGTGCCTGGAGCCCCGGGGTAGGGGGCTACACCTTC.

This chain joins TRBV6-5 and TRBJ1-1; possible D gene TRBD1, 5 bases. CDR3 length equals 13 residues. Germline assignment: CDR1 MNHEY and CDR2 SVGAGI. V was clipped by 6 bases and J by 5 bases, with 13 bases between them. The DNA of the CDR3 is TGTGCCAGCAGCCCAAGCAGGGTGACTGAAGCTTTCTTT. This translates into CASSPSRVTEAFF.

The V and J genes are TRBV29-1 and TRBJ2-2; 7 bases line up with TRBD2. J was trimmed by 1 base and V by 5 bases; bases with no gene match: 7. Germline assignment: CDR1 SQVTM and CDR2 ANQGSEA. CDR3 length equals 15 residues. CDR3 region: CSVSLIAGNTGELFF. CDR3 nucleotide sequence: TGCAGCGTTTCGTTGATAGCGGGGAACACCGGGGAGCTGTTTTTT.

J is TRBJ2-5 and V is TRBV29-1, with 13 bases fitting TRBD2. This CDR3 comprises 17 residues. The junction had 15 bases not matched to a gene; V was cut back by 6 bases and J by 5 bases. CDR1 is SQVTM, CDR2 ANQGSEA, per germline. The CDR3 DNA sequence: TGCAGCGTCGCGAGATTACTAGCGGGGGGGCCGGGGGAGACCCAGTACTTC. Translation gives CSVARLLAGGPGETQYF.

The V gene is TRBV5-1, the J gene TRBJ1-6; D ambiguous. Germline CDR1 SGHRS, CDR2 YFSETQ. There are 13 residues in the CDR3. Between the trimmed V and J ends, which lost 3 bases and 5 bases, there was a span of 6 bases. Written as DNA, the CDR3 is TGCGCCAGCAGCTCCCTAAATAATTCACCCCTCCACTTT. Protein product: CASSSLNNSPLHF.

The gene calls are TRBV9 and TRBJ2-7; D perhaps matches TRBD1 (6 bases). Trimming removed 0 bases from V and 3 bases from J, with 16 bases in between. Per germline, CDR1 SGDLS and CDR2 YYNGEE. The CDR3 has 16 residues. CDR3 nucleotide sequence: TGTGCCAGCAGCGTAGGTTGGGGGACACGATACTACGAGCAGTACTTC. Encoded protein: CASSVGWGTRYYEQYF.

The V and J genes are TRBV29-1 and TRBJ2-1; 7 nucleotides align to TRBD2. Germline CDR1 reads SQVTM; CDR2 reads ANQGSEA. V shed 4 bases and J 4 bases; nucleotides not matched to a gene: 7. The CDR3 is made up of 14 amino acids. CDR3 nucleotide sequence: TGCAGCGTTGCGCGGGTTAGCGGGTACAATGAGCAGTTCTTC. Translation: CSVARVSGYNEQFF.

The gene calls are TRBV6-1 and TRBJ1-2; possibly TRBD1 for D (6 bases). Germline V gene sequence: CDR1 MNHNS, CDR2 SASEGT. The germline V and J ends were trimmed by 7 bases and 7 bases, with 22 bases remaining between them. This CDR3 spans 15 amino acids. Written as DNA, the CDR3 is TGTGCCAGCAATCCCCTGCAGGCCAGGGGAGCTGGCTACACCTTC. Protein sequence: CASNPLQARGAGYTF.

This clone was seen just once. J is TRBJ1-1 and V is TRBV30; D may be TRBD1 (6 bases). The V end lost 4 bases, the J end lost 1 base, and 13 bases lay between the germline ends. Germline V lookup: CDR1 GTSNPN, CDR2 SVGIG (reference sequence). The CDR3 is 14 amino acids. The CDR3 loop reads CAWTGASPNTEAFF. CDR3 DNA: TGTGCCTGGACAGGGGCCTCTCCGAACACTGAAGCTTTCTTT.

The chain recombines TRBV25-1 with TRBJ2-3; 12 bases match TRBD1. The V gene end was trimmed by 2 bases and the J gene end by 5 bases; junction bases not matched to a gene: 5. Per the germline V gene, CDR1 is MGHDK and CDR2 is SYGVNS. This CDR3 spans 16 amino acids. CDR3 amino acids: CASSELGQGAVDTQYF. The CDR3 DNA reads TGTGCCAGCAGTGAACTGGGACAGGGGGCGGTAGATACGCAGTATTTT.

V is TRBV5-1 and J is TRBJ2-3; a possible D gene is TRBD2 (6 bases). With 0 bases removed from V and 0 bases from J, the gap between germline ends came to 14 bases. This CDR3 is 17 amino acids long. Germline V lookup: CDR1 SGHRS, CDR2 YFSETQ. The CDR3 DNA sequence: TGCGCCAGCAGCTTGGTAGGGAGGACGGCGAGCACAGATACGCAGTATTTT. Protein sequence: CASSLVGRTASTDTQYF. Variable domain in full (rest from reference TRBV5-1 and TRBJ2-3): KAGVTQTPRYLIKTRGQQVTLSCSPISGHRSVSWYQQTPGQGLQFLFEYFSETQRNKGNFPGRFSGRQFSNSRSEMNVSTLELGDSALYLCASSLVGRTASTDTQYFGPGTRLTVL.

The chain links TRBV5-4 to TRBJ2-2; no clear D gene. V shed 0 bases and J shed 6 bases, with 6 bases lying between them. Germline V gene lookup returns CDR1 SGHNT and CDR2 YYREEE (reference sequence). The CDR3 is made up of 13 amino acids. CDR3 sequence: CASSLDGPGELFF. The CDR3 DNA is TGTGCCAGCAGCTTGGATGGCCCCGGGGAGCTGTTTTTT.

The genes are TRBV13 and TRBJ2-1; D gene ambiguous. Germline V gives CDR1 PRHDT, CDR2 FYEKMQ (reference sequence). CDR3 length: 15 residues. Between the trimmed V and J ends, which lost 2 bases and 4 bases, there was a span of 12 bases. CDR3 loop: CASSLISAGYNEQFF. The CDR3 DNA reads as TGTGCCAGCAGCTTAATTAGTGCAGGTTACAATGAGCAGTTCTTC.